A single sample is the source of the 3 T cell receptor beta chains below, sequenced in a study of neurological immune-mediated disorders. TCRdb re-derived calls from the 5' RACE reads in MiXCR, one entry per CDR3 protein. The sample shows about 55,000 distinct CDR3 sequences, more than 4% of them seen only once. The specimen sequenced was PBMCs. These receptors came from a man aged 45-65 years with multiple sclerosis.

This clonotype was seen a handful of times. The rearrangement uses TRBV12-3 or TRBV12-4 and TRBJ1-5; 9 nucleotides match TRBD1. V was pared by 5 bases and J by 6 bases, with 8 bases of the junction left unmatched. The CDR3 is 15 amino acids. CDR3 in DNA: TGTGCCAGCAGTGACCGGGACAGGGCAATTCAGCCCCAGCATTTT. This gives the protein CASSDRDRAIQPQHF.

This clonotype was recorded at least ten times. The genes are TRBV2 and TRBJ1-1; TRBD1 might be the D (5 bases). CDR1 and CDR2 from the germline V gene are SNHLY and FYNNEI. Trimming took off 9 bases at V and 3 bases at J, with 11 bases between the two ends. This CDR3 is built from 12 residues. CDR3 in DNA: TGTGCCAGTCAGACAGACTACACTGAAGCTTTCTTT. Its protein is CASQTDYTEAFF.

This clonotype occurred many times. Germline and junction disagree at one end, which may indicate a read error. The chain is built from TRBV29-1 and TRBJ1-2, with TRBD1 matching 7 bases. The CDR3 is 13 amino acids. The germline CDR1 and CDR2 sequences are SQVTM and ANQGSEA. CDR3 DNA sequence: TGCAGCGTTGAAACGGGACAACCGACAGGGAACGTTTTC. Protein: CSVETGQPTGNVF.